The present TCR beta chain was sequenced within a study of CD8+CD57+ T cells in acquired aplastic anemia. Looking at the study overall: An average of roughly 3 ug of DNA was obtained from sorted CD4+ and CD8+ cells. In CD4+ cells, healthy donors produced an average of around 9.9 million reads.

Of note for this clonotype: Its antigen is not known.

The V gene's germline CDR1 is DFQATT and CDR2 SNEGSKA (reference sequence). Trimming stripped 3 bases from V and 3 bases from J, with 9 bases between. CDR3 length: 13 amino acids. Profiling of TCR beta VDJ combinations and CDR3 sequences used genomic DNA as template. TCRdb reprocessed the reads with MiXCR, giving one entry per CDR3 protein. The sample records a few hundred thousand distinct CDR3 sequences, about a third being singletons. Study-wide points: Common to patients and controls were roughly 30 CD8+ CDR3 sequences. A significant difference in CD8+ Simpson's diversity between patients and controls was not found.

Material: sorted CD4+, CD8+, or CD8+CD57+ T cells (not recorded which) from PBMCs. The rearrangement uses TRBV20-1 and TRBJ2-1; no reliable D call. The clonotype originates from a human donor in good health, serving as a control. The CDR3 DNA is TGCAGTGCTAGGGCGGTGAACTACAATGAGCAGTTCTTC. It specifies CSARAVNYNEQFF.